This entry concerns a single T cell receptor (beta chain). Antigen specificity is unknown. Sequencing used immunoSEQ multiplex PCR; TCRdb keeps in-frame clones, though not all of them. This table has approximately 2,200,000 clones, roughly 91% appearing once. This CDR3 contains 15 residues. CDR1 and CDR2 (germline): MGHRA, YSYEKL. With 1 base removed from V and 6 bases from J, the gap between germline ends came to 14 bases. This sample is drawn from a study of shared clonotypes between healthy human individuals. Study in general: CD8 memory received one plate per donor, CD8 naive two, CD4 memory three and CD4 naive three.

It was CD45RO-negative cells, positively selected for CCR7, that made up naive CD8 cells, with terminally differentiated effector memory CD45RA+ cells excluded. Those who donated, Caucasian adults without exception, all lived in Nashville, Tennessee. Findings of the study overall: Larger estimated richness was generally seen in naive subsets than in memory subsets. Some clonotypes were shared by all four sorted-subset donors, while others were not shared. The non-shared ones had lower generation probabilities than the shared ones.

The genes are TRBV4-1 and TRBJ2-3; possible D gene TRBD2, 5 bases. The receptor's source is a man between 18 and 35 years old in good health. Some clones in this sample may be carry-over from other donors' samples. The material sequenced was naive CD8+ T cells from PBMCs. The CDR3 loop reads CASSQAGWTLDTQYF. CDR3 nucleotides: TGCGCCAGCAGCCAAGCAGGCTGGACTTTGGATACGCAGTATTTT.